Listed below are T cell receptor beta chains from one sample, sequenced in a study of response to subunit inactivated influenza vaccine. TCRdb re-derived calls from the RT-PCR reads in MiXCR, one entry per CDR3 protein. The sample yields about 650,000 distinct CDR3 sequences, around a sixth seen once. Sequencing used PBMCs from blood, obtained approximately 12 days after vaccination. The receptors derive from a man in his fifties or sixties who received an inactivated influenza vaccine. Both conserved end residues are part of each CDR3. The D gene is left open where the match is weak.

CDR3aa,d_gene,v_gene
CASSLPGLGAADTQYF,TRBD2,TRBV9
CASRPSGGGTEAFF,-,TRBV25-1
CASSSDQSVSPLHF,-,TRBV5-1
CSAREAASSYNEQFF,-,TRBV20-1
CASSPPLAVFNTEAFF,-,TRBV14
CASSRPGAPDTQYF,-,TRBV12-3/TRBV12-4
CASSLARVSGNTIYF,-,TRBV11-2
CASSLEQAWDTQYF,-,TRBV7-9
CASSLTSMNTEAFF,-,TRBV5-1
CASSLERDNQPQHF,-,TRBV5-6
CAISSTRGGSNEQFF,TRBD2,TRBV10-3
CAVHQDYGEQYF,-,TRBV10-3
CASSYFGDEQYF,-,TRBV6-2/TRBV6-3
CASSPGYPYEQYF,-,TRBV14
CASSVGTGDQPQHF,TRBD1,TRBV9